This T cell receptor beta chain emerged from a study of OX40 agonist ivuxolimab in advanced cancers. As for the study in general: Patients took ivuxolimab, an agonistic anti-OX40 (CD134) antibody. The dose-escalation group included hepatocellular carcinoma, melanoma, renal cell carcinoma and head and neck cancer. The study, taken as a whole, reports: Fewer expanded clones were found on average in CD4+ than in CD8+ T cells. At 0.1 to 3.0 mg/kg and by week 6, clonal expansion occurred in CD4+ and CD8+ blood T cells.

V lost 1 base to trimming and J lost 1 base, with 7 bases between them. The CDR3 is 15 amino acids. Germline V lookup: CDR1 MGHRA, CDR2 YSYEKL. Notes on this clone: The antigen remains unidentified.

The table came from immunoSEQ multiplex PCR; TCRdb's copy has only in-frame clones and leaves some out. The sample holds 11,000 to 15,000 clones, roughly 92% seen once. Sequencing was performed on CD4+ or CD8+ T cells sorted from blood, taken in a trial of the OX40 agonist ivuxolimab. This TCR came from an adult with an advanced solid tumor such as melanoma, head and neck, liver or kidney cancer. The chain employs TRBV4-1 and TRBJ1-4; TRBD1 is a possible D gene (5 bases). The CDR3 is CASSQVQGTNEKLFF. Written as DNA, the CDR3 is TGCGCCAGCAGCCAAGTCCAGGGAACTAATGAAAAACTGTTTTTT.